This T cell receptor beta chain was retrieved from a study of shared clonotypes between healthy human individuals. As for the study in general: Per-donor plates numbered three CD4 naive, three CD4 memory, two CD8 naive and one CD8 memory.

Study outcomes and limitations: The generation probabilities recorded for non-shared clonotypes fell below those of clonotypes shared by all four donors.

This clone appeared once. Antigen unknown. For every subset, genomic DNA was evenly distributed across several immunoSEQ plates. Generated by immunoSEQ multiplex PCR, the TCRdb table keeps only in-frame clones and is missing some. The sample records about 2 million clones, roughly 94% being singletons. CDR1 and CDR2 from the germline V gene are KGHSH and LQKENI. J gave up 2 bases and V 6 bases, and 10 bases lay outside the gene matches. The CDR3 spans 17 residues. CD45RO-negative, CCR7-positively selected cells formed the naive CD8 fraction, excluding terminally differentiated effector memory CD45RA+ cells. HIV-negative, healthy adults without recent acute infections or vaccinations were the donors.

The chain employs TRBV18 and TRBJ2-6; 7 bases match TRBD1. Sequencing was carried out using naive CD8+ T cells sorted from blood. This receptor was identified in a young man in good health. The CDR3 spells CASSVVGGAAGANVLTF. CDR3 bases: TGTGCCAGCTCCGTAGTAGGGGGCGCGGCTGGGGCCAACGTCCTGACTTTC.